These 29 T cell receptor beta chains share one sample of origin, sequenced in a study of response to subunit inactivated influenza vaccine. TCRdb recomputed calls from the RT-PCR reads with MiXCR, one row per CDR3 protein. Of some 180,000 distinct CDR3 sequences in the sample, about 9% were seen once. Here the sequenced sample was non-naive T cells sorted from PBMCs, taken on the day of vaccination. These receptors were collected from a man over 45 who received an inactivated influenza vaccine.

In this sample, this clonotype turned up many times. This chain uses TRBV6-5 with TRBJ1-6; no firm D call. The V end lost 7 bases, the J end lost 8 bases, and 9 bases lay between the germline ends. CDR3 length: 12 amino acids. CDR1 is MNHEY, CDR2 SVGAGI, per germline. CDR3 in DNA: TGTGCCAGCACCAAGGACTATTCACCCCTCCACTTT. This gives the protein CASTKDYSPLHF.

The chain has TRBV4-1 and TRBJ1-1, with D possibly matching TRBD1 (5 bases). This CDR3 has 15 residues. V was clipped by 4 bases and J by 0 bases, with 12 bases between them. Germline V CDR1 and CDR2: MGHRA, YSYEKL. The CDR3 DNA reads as TGCGCCAGCAGCCCGCAGGGCCTCATGAACACTGAAGCTTTCTTT. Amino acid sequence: CASSPQGLMNTEAFF.

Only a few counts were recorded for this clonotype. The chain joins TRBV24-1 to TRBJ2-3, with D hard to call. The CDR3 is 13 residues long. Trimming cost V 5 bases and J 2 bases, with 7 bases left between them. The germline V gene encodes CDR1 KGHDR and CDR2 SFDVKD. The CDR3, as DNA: TGTGCCACCAGTGCTCTCCACACAGATACGCAGTATTTT. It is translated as CATSALHTDTQYF.

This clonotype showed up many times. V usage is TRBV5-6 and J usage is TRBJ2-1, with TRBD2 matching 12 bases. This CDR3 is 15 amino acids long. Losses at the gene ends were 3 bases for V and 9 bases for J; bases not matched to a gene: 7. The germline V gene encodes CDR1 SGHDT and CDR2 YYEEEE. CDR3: CASSSGLAGSFEQFF. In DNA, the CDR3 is TGTGCCAGCAGCTCCGGACTAGCGGGGTCCTTTGAGCAGTTCTTC.

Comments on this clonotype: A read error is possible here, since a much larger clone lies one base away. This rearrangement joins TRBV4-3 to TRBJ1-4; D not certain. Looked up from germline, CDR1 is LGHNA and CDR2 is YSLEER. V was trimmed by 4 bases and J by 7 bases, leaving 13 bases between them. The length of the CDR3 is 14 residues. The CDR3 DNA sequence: TGCGCCAGCAGCCTCGGTCAGTACCGTGAAAAACTGTTTTTT. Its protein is CASSLGQYREKLFF.

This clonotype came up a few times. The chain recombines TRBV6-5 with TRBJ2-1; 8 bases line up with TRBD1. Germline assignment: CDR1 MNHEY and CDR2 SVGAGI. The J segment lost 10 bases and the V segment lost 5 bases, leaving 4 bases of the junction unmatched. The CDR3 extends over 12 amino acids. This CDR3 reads CASSGQGEEQFF. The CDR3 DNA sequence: TGTGCCAGCAGTGGACAGGGAGAAGAGCAGTTCTTC.

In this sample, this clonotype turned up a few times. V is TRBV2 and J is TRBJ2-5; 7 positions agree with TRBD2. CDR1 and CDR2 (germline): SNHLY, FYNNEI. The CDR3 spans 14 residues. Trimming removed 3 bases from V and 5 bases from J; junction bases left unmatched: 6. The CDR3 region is CASSDGRGAETQYF. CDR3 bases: TGTGCCAGCAGTGATGGGAGGGGCGCGGAGACCCAGTACTTC. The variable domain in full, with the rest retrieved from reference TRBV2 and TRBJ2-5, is EPEVTQTPSHQVTQMGQEVILRCVPISNHLYFYWYRQILGQKVEFLVSFYNNEISEKSEIFDDQFSVERPDGSNFTLKIRSTKLEDSAMYFCASSDGRGAETQYFGPGTRLLVL.

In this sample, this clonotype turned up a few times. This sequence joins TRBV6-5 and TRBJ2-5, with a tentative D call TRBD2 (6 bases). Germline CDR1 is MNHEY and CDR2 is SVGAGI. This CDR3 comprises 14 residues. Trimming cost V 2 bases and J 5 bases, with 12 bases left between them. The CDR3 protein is CASSYAGSGETQYF. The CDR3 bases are TGTGCCAGCAGTTACGCGGGGAGTGGGGAGACCCAGTACTTC.

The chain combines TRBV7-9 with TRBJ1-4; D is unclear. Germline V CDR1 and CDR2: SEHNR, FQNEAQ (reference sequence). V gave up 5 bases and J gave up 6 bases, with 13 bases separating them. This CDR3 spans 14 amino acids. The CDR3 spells CASSPVGPHEKLFF. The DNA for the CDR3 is TGTGCCAGCAGCCCAGTCGGTCCACATGAAAAACTGTTTTTT.

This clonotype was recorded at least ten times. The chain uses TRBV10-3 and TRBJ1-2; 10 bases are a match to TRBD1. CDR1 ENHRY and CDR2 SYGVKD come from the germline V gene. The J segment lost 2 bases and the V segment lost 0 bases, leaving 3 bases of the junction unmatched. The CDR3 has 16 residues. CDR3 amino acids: CAISESWTGGNYGYTF. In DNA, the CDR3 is TGTGCCATCAGTGAGTCATGGACAGGGGGAAACTATGGCTACACCTTC.

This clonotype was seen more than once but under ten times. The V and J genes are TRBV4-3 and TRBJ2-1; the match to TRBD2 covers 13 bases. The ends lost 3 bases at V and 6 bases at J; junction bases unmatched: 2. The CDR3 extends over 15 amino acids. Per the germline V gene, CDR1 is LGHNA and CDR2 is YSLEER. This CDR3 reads CASSHRTSGSNEQFF. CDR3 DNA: TGCGCCAGCAGCCATAGGACTAGCGGGAGCAATGAGCAGTTCTTC.

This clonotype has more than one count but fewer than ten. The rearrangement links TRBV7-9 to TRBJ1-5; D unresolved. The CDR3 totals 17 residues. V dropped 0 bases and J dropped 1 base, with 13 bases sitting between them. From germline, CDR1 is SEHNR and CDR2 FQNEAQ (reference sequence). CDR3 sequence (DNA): TGTGCCAGCAGCTTAGCGGGTCAGGACCTAAGCAATCAGCCCCAGCATTTT. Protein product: CASSLAGQDLSNQPQHF. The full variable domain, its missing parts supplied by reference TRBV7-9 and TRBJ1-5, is DTGVSQNPRHKITKRGQNVTFRCDPISEHNRLYWYRQTLGQGPEFLTYFQNEAQLEKSRLLSDRFSAERPKGSFSTLEIQRTEQGDSAMYLCASSLAGQDLSNQPQHFGDGTRLSIL.

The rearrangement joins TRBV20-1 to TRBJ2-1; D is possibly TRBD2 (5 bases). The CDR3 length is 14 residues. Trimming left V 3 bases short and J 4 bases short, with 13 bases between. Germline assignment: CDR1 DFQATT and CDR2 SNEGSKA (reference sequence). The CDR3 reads CSARTNTRYNEQFF. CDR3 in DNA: TGCAGTGCTAGGACCAATACTAGGTACAATGAGCAGTTCTTC.

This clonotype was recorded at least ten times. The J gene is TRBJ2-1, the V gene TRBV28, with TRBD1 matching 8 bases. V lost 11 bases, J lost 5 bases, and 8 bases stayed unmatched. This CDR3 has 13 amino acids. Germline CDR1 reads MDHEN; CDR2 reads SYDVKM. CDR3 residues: CAGYSTGDNEQFF. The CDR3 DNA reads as TGTGCCGGCTACTCGACAGGGGACAATGAGCAGTTCTTC.

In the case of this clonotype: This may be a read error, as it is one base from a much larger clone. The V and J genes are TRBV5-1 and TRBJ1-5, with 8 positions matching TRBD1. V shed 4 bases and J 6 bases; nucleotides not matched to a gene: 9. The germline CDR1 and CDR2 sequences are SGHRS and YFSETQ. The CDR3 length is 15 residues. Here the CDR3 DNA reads TGCGCCAGCAGCCACCAGGGGGCGGTTGGTCAGCCCCAGCATTTT. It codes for CASSHQGAVGQPQHF. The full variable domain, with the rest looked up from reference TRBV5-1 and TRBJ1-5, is KAGVTQTPRYLIKTRGQQVTLSCSPISGHRSVSWYQQTPGQGLQFLFEYFSETQRNKGNFPGRFSGRQFSNSRSEMNVSTLELGDSALYLCASSHQGAVGQPQHFGDGTRLSIL.

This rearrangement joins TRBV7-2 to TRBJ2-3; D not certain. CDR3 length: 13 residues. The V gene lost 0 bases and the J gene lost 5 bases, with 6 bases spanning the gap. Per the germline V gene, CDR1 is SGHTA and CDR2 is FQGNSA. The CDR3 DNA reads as TGTGCCAGCAGCTTAGCGTACCTAGATACGCAGTATTTT. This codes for CASSLAYLDTQYF.

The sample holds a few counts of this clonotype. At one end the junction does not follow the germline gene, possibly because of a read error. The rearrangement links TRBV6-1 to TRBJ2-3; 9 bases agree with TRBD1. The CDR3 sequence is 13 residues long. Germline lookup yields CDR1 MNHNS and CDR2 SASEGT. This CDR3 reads CASTHSLRDREDF. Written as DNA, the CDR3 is TGTGCCAGCACTCACAGCCTCCGGGACAGGGAGGATTTT.

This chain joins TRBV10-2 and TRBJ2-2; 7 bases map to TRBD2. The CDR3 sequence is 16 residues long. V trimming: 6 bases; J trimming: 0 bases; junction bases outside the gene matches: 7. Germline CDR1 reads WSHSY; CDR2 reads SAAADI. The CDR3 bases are TGCGCCAGCAGAGTGGGGGGACTATCGAACACCGGGGAGCTGTTTTTT. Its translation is CASRVGGLSNTGELFF.

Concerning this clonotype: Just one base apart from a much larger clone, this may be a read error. CDR3 bases: TGTGCCAGCAGAGAAAACTACCACTACAGTACAGGGAGGTATGGCTACACCTTC. Its protein product is CASRENYHYSTGRYGYTF. V gene TRBV27 combines with J gene TRBJ1-2; maybe TRBD1 (6 bases). This CDR3 spans 18 amino acids. CDR1 and CDR2 from the germline V gene are MNHEY and SMNVEV (reference sequence). The V end lost 6 bases, the J end lost 5 bases, and 28 bases lay between the germline ends.

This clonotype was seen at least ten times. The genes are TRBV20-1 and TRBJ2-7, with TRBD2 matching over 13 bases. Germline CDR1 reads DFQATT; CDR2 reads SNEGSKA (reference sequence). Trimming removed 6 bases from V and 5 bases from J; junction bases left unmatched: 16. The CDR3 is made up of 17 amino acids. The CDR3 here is CSARGGTSGTAGHEQYF. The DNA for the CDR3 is TGCAGTGCCCGGGGGGGGACTAGCGGGACCGCTGGTCACGAGCAGTACTTC.

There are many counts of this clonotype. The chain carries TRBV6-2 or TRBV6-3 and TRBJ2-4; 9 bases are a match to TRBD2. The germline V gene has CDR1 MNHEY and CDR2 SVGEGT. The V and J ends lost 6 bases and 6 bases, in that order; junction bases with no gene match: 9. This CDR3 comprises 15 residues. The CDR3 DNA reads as TGTGCCAGCAGCTATACCGGGACTAGCCTAAACATTCAGTACTTC. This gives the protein CASSYTGTSLNIQYF.

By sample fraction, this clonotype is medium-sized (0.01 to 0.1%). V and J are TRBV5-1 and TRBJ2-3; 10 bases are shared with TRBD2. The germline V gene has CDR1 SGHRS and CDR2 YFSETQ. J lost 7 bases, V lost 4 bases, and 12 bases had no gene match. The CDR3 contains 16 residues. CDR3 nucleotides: TGCGCCAGCAGCACCGAACCTAGCGGGGGAGAGCATACGCAGTATTTT. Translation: CASSTEPSGGEHTQYF.

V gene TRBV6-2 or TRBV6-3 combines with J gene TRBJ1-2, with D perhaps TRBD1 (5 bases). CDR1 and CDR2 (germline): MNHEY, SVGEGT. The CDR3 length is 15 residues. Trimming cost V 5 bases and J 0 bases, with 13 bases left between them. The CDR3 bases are TGTGCCAGCAGTATGACAGAGACTGCTAACTATGGCTACACCTTC. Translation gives CASSMTETANYGYTF.

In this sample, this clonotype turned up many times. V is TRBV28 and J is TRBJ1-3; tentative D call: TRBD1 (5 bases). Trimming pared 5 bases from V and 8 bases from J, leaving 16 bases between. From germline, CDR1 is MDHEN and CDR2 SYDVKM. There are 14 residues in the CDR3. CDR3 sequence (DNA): TGTGCCAGCAGTCGTTGGGGGTCCGGGGACACCATATATTTT. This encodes CASSRWGSGDTIYF.

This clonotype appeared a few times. The CDR3 reads CSARGTSGRGGSYEQFF. For the CDR3, the DNA is TGCAGTGCTAGAGGGACTAGCGGGAGAGGAGGATCATATGAGCAGTTCTTC. The rearrangement links TRBV20-1 to TRBJ2-1; 13 bases line up with TRBD2. Germline CDR1 reads DFQATT; CDR2 reads SNEGSKA (reference sequence). The V segment lost 1 base and the J segment 8 bases; nucleotides outside the gene matches: 11. This CDR3 region has 17 residues.

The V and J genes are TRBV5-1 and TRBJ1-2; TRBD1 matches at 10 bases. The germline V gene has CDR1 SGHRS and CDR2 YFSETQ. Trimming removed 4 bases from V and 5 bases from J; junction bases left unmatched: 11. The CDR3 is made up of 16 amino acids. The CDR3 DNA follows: TGCGCCAGCAGCGACGGGACAGGGGCCCGAAAGTATGGCTACACCTTC. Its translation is CASSDGTGARKYGYTF.

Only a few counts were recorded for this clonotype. CDR3 DNA: TGTGCCATCAGCAGGTCGCGGGAGATTATCCACGAGCAGTACTTC. Translating gives CAISRSREIIHEQYF. V and J are TRBV10-3 and TRBJ2-7; 7 bases are a match to TRBD2. The CDR3 runs to 15 residues. V gave up 6 bases and J gave up 5 bases; unmatched junction bases: 13. CDR1 and CDR2 (germline): ENHRY, SYGVKD.

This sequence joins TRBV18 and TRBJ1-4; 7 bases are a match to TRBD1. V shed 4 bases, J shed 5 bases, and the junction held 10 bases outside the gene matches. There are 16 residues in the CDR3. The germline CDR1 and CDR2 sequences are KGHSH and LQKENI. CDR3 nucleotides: TGTGCCAGCTCACTCCATCCCCTGGGACAGAATGAAAAACTGTTTTTT. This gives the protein CASSLHPLGQNEKLFF. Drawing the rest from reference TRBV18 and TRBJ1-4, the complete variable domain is NAGVMQNPRHLVRRRGQEARLRCSPMKGHSHVYWYRQLPEEGLKFMVYLQKENIIDESGMPKERFSAEFPKEGPSILRIQQVVRGDSAAYFCASSLHPLGQNEKLFFGSGTQLSVL.

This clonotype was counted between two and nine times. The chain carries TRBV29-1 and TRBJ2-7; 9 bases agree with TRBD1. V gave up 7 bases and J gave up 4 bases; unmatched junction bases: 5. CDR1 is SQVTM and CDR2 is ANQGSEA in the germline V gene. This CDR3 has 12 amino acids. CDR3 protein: CSGQGETYEQYF. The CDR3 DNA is TGCAGCGGACAGGGGGAAACTTACGAGCAGTACTTC.